What follows are 30 T cell receptor beta chains derived from one specimen sequenced in a study of T cells after yellow fever vaccination. Each CDR3 protein gets one entry after TCRdb re-called the 5' RACE reads with MiXCR. Here the sample spans about 340,000 distinct CDR3 sequences, 8.7% being singletons. Sample: PBMCs, taken on the day of the first yellow fever vaccination. The origin of the receptors is a man between 18 and 29 years old who received the YFV17D yellow fever vaccine.

This clonotype showed up just a few times. The chain uses TRBV7-2 and TRBJ1-4; 7 bases agree with TRBD1. Germline values: CDR1 SGHTA, CDR2 FQGNSA. V dropped 5 bases and J dropped 10; count of bases not matched to a gene: 10. The CDR3 length is 14 residues. The DNA for the CDR3 is TGTGCCAGCAGCCTCGGACAGGTGCCGGGAAAACTGTTTTTT. Its protein is CASSLGQVPGKLFF.

The rearrangement links TRBV11-2 to TRBJ2-1; a weak D match, TRBD2 (5 bases). Germline lookup yields CDR1 SGHAT and CDR2 FQNNGV. The germline V and J ends were trimmed by 7 bases and 2 bases, with 21 bases remaining between them. The CDR3 is 17 amino acids. DNA for the CDR3: TGTGCCAGCACCCAAATCTCGGGGTGGGGAGCCTACAATGAGCAGTTCTTC. This codes for CASTQISGWGAYNEQFF.

The rearrangement uses TRBV4-1 and TRBJ2-7; 8 bases fit TRBD1. Germline CDR1 reads MGHRA; CDR2 reads YSYEKL. This CDR3 contains 16 residues. After removal of 4 bases from V and 4 bases from J, the junction contained 12 bases not matched to a gene. CDR3 in DNA: TGCGCCAGCAGCCCTCGGACAGGGATAGGGGCATACGAGCAGTACGTC. Amino acids: CASSPRTGIGAYEQYV.

This clonotype occurred many times. The chain carries TRBV7-2 and TRBJ1-3; 7 bases fit TRBD1. Trimming at V came to 3 bases and at J to 2 bases, leaving 7 bases not matched to a gene. The CDR3 spans 16 residues. The germline gives CDR1 SGHTA, CDR2 FQGNSA. The CDR3 is CASSLAPQGAGNTIYF. CDR3 coding DNA: TGTGCCAGCAGCTTGGCACCCCAGGGGGCTGGAAACACCATATATTTT.

This clonotype was detected ten times or more. This chain joins TRBV5-6 and TRBJ1-1; 7 nucleotides line up with TRBD1. Germline-derived CDR1 and CDR2 are SGHDT and YYEEEE. This CDR3 contains 14 residues. V lost 5 bases and J lost 1; bases outside the gene matches: 5. The CDR3 DNA reads TGTGCCAGCAGGGAGACAGGGTCGAACACTGAAGCTTTCTTT. This gives the protein CASRETGSNTEAFF. The full variable domain, its missing parts supplied by reference TRBV5-6 and TRBJ1-1, is DAGVTQSPTHLIKTRGQQVTLRCSPKSGHDTVSWYQQALGQGPQFIFQYYEEEERQRGNFPDRFSGHQFPNYSSELNVNALLLGDSALYLCASRETGSNTEAFFGQGTRLTVV.

This clonotype was counted only a few times. This rearrangement joins TRBV20-1 to TRBJ2-1, with D unclear. The CDR3 has 14 amino acids. The V end was cut by 5 bases, the J end by 9 bases, with 20 bases between. Per germline, CDR1 DFQATT and CDR2 SNEGSKA (reference sequence). CDR3 loop: CSAPLAGVLGEQFF. In nucleotides, the CDR3 is TGCAGTGCTCCTCTGGCTGGGGTTTTGGGTGAGCAGTTCTTC.

This clonotype was counted a few times. The chain joins TRBV15 to TRBJ1-2; 9 bases are a match to TRBD1. The CDR3 loop spans 16 amino acids. The germline V gene encodes CDR1 LNHNV and CDR2 YYDKDF (reference sequence). The V and J ends lost 0 bases and 6 bases, in that order; junction bases with no gene match: 8. CDR3 DNA: TGTGCCACCAGCAGAGATCGTCGACAGGGGGTAAATGGCTACACCTTC. This encodes CATSRDRRQGVNGYTF.

This chain joins TRBV7-8 and TRBJ2-7; TRBD1 agrees at 8 bases. CDR3 length: 11 amino acids. J gave up 7 bases and V 5 bases, and 1 base lay outside the gene matches. Germline CDR1 reads SGHVS; CDR2 reads FQNEAQ. CDR3: CASSTGGEQYF. The CDR3 DNA reads TGTGCCAGCAGCACAGGGGGAGAGCAGTACTTC.

The genes are TRBV27 and TRBJ1-3, with 9 bases that match TRBD1. V lost 5 bases to trimming and J lost 1 base; unmatched junction nucleotides: 6. Germline V gene lookup returns CDR1 MNHEY and CDR2 SMNVEV (reference sequence). This CDR3 spans 16 amino acids. In DNA form, the CDR3 reads TGTGCCAGCAGTATCACAGGGGGCTCTTCTGGAAACACCATATATTTT. This encodes CASSITGGSSGNTIYF.

This clonotype was seen a few times. The chain couples TRBV28 to TRBJ2-3, with D maybe TRBD1 (8 bases). The CDR3 sequence is 14 residues long. The germline V gene encodes CDR1 MDHEN and CDR2 SYDVKM. Trimming shortened V by 8 bases and J by 5 bases, and 17 bases separated the two germline ends. The CDR3 loop reads CASGGGQEIDTQYF. The CDR3 DNA reads TGTGCCAGCGGCGGGGGACAGGAAATAGATACGCAGTATTTT.

This clonotype was detected a few times. This chain uses TRBV7-2 with TRBJ1-2, with D uncertain. This CDR3 comprises 14 residues. Germline V gene sequence: CDR1 SGHTA, CDR2 FQGNSA. The germline V and J ends were trimmed by 3 bases and 1 base, with 9 bases remaining between them. CDR3 sequence (DNA): TGTGCCAGCAGCTTCGGAGGGATTAACTATGGCTACACCTTC. Translated, it gives CASSFGGINYGYTF.

The V call is TRBV9, the J call TRBJ2-3, with TRBD1 matching over 9 bases. CDR1 and CDR2 (germline): SGDLS, YYNGEE. CDR3 length: 17 residues. The V segment lost 0 bases and the J segment 7 bases; nucleotides outside the gene matches: 12. CDR3 DNA sequence: TGTGCCAGCAGCGTAGAAGGTAGTAGGACAGGGGCCCATACGCAGTATTTT. Translation gives CASSVEGSRTGAHTQYF.

At least ten counts were recorded for this clonotype. The chain recombines TRBV14 with TRBJ2-7, with D perhaps TRBD2 (6 bases). The CDR3 is made up of 15 amino acids. V gave up 0 bases and J gave up 1 base, with 10 bases separating them. The germline gives CDR1 SGHDN, CDR2 FVKESK. CDR3 protein: CASSQDSGRSYEQYF. DNA of the CDR3: TGTGCCAGCAGCCAAGATAGCGGCAGGTCCTACGAGCAGTACTTC.

The J gene is TRBJ1-1, the V gene TRBV28; D not resolved. V was clipped by 6 bases and J by 11 bases, with 13 bases between them. Germline CDR1 MDHEN, CDR2 SYDVKM. The CDR3 loop spans 11 amino acids. CDR3 residues: CASRLSGPAFF. CDR3 nucleotides: TGTGCCAGCAGACTTAGCGGACCGGCTTTCTTT.

This clonotype was counted only a few times. Here the CDR3 reads CASSDEAGTGHEQYV. CDR3 DNA sequence: TGTGCCAGCAGCGACGAGGCCGGGACAGGTCACGAGCAGTACGTC. V and J are TRBV7-9 and TRBJ2-7; 8 bases are a match to TRBD1. The CDR3 length is 15 residues. Germline CDR1 and CDR2: SEHNR and FQNEAQ (reference sequence). The J segment lost 5 bases and the V segment lost 5 bases, leaving 11 bases of the junction unmatched.

The chain has TRBV5-1 and TRBJ2-1; 9 bases map to TRBD1. Germline V gene data show CDR1 as SGHRS and CDR2 as YFSETQ. The V and J ends lost 4 bases and 2 bases, in that order; junction bases with no gene match: 4. The CDR3 has 15 residues. The DNA for the CDR3 is TGCGCCAGCAGCCCGGACAGGGGTCCCTACAATGAGCAGTTCTTC. Its protein product is CASSPDRGPYNEQFF. Full variable domain (missing parts from reference TRBV5-1 and TRBJ2-1): KAGVTQTPRYLIKTRGQQVTLSCSPISGHRSVSWYQQTPGQGLQFLFEYFSETQRNKGNFPGRFSGRQFSNSRSEMNVSTLELGDSALYLCASSPDRGPYNEQFFGPGTRLTVL.

The V gene is TRBV3-1, the J gene TRBJ2-5, with 7 positions matching TRBD2. The CDR3 sequence is 14 residues long. In germline, CDR1 is LGHDT, CDR2 YNNKEL (reference sequence). V was pared by 3 bases and J by 3 bases, with 4 bases of the junction left unmatched. CDR3 amino acids: CASSQLGGKETQYF. The CDR3 DNA is TGTGCCAGCAGCCAGTTGGGGGGGAAAGAGACCCAGTACTTC.

This rearrangement joins TRBV10-3 to TRBJ1-4; 8 positions agree with TRBD1. The germline V gene encodes CDR1 ENHRY and CDR2 SYGVKD. Trimming took 6 bases from V and 7 from J; bases not matched to a gene: 4. The CDR3 has 13 residues. CDR3 DNA sequence: TGTGCCATCAGAGACAGGGGAAGTGAAAAACTGTTTTTT. It is translated as CAIRDRGSEKLFF.

This clonotype appeared many times. The V and J genes are TRBV5-1 and TRBJ2-3; 7 bases match TRBD2. This CDR3 has 18 residues. V lost 1 base, J lost 2 bases, and 13 bases stayed unmatched. CDR1 and CDR2 (germline): SGHRS, YFSETQ. CDR3 sequence: CASSLLGPSGEHTDTQYF. The CDR3, as DNA: TGCGCCAGCAGCTTGTTGGGTCCCAGCGGGGAGCACACAGATACGCAGTATTTT.

This clonotype was found a few times. The gene calls are TRBV27 and TRBJ2-1; D possibly corresponds to TRBD1 (5 bases). The CDR3 is 16 amino acids. Germline V gene sequence: CDR1 MNHEY, CDR2 SMNVEV (reference sequence). Between the trimmed V and J ends, which lost 6 bases and 5 bases, there was a span of 20 bases. The CDR3 here is CASRNRPFRRDNEQFF. CDR3 bases: TGTGCCAGCAGAAACAGGCCCTTCCGGCGTGACAATGAGCAGTTCTTC.

The rearrangement uses TRBV18 and TRBJ2-5; D is possibly TRBD2 (6 bases). The length of the CDR3 is 14 residues. V lost 0 bases, J lost 4 bases, and 9 bases lay in between. The germline V gene encodes CDR1 KGHSH and CDR2 LQKENI. Written as DNA, the CDR3 is TGTGCCAGCTCACCACCGGGAGGCCCAGAGACCCAGTACTTC. It translates to CASSPPGGPETQYF.

This clonotype was seen more than once but under ten times. This rearrangement joins TRBV11-2 to TRBJ2-5, with D maybe TRBD2 (6 bases). The CDR3 extends over 14 amino acids. Deletions cut 7 bases from V and 1 base from J, with 13 bases between. Germline CDR1 SGHAT, CDR2 FQNNGV. CDR3 residues: CASTRGSFQETQYF. As DNA, the CDR3 is TGTGCCAGCACCCGGGGGTCCTTCCAAGAGACCCAGTACTTC.

This clonotype was seen a few times. The gene calls are TRBV7-2 and TRBJ1-3; no clear D. From germline, CDR1 is SGHTA and CDR2 FQGNSA. Deletions cut 1 base from V and 6 bases from J, with 4 bases between. CDR3 length: 12 residues. CDR3 in DNA: TGTGCCAGCAGCTTAGGGGTAAACACCATATATTTT. Translation gives CASSLGVNTIYF.

This clonotype was counted ten times or more. The V gene is TRBV4-2, the J gene TRBJ1-1; D gene uncertain. CDR1 and CDR2 (germline): LGHNA, YNFKEQ. The ends were cut back, 0 bases at V and 6 bases at J, with 14 bases in the middle. The CDR3 consists of 15 residues. The CDR3, as DNA: TGTGCCAGCAGCCAAGATCGGTCGGGTTTGTCTGAAGCTTTCTTT. Translation: CASSQDRSGLSEAFF.

The chain recombines TRBV5-6 with TRBJ1-2; D ambiguous. Germline values: CDR1 SGHDT, CDR2 YYEEEE. V lost 4 bases to trimming and J lost 7 bases, with 11 bases between them. There are 12 residues in the CDR3. CDR3 sequence reads: CASSPDAGGYTF. The DNA for the CDR3 is TGTGCCAGCAGCCCGGATGCCGGTGGCTACACCTTC. The full variable domain, with the rest looked up from reference TRBV5-6 and TRBJ1-2, is DAGVTQSPTHLIKTRGQQVTLRCSPKSGHDTVSWYQQALGQGPQFIFQYYEEEERQRGNFPDRFSGHQFPNYSSELNVNALLLGDSALYLCASSPDAGGYTFGSGTRLTVV.

This clonotype appeared a few times. The chain employs TRBV7-9 and TRBJ1-2; tentative D call: TRBD1 (6 bases). V shed 5 bases and J shed 5 bases, with 18 bases lying between them. Germline CDR1 and CDR2: SEHNR and FQNEAQ (reference sequence). The CDR3 sequence is 15 residues long. The CDR3 coding sequence is TGTGCCAGCAGCAACGGACAGCCCCGGCTTTATGGCTACACCTTC. Protein: CASSNGQPRLYGYTF. The full variable domain, completed using reference TRBV7-9 and TRBJ1-2, is DTGVSQNPRHKITKRGQNVTFRCDPISEHNRLYWYRQTLGQGPEFLTYFQNEAQLEKSRLLSDRFSAERPKGSFSTLEIQRTEQGDSAMYLCASSNGQPRLYGYTFGSGTRLTVV.

This clonotype turned up a few times. J is TRBJ2-2 and V is TRBV7-2; D assignment may be TRBD1 or TRBD2 (6 bases each). This CDR3 has 16 residues. Trimming left V 0 bases short and J 7 bases short, with 15 bases between. In germline, CDR1 is SGHTA, CDR2 FQGNSA. CDR3 sequence: CASSLAFPGAGGELFF. As DNA, the CDR3 is TGTGCCAGCAGCTTAGCATTTCCGGGGGCTGGCGGGGAGCTGTTTTTT.

This rearrangement joins TRBV7-2 to TRBJ1-2; TRBD1 matches 8 bases. This CDR3 comprises 15 residues. V shed 2 bases, J shed 6 bases, and the junction held 8 bases outside the gene matches. The germline CDR1 and CDR2 sequences are SGHTA and FQGNSA. The DNA of the CDR3 is TGTGCCAGCAGCTTATTCGCAGGGGGCGAAAATGGCTACACCTTC. Its translation is CASSLFAGGENGYTF.

This clonotype has a handful of counts. The V gene is TRBV7-9, the J gene TRBJ1-1; perhaps TRBD1 as D (5 bases). From germline, CDR1 is SEHNR and CDR2 FQNEAQ (reference sequence). This CDR3 has 15 amino acids. Trimming cost V 4 bases and J 4 bases, with 16 bases left between them. The CDR3 DNA reads as TGTGCCAGCAGCTCCGGGGGGGGAAAACGCACTGAAGCTTTCTTT. Residues: CASSSGGGKRTEAFF.

This rearrangement joins TRBV4-1 to TRBJ1-1; 10 nucleotides align to TRBD1. J gave up 11 bases and V 3 bases, and 9 bases lay outside the gene matches. This CDR3 spans 14 amino acids. CDR1 and CDR2 from the germline V gene are MGHRA and YSYEKL. This chain's CDR3 is CASSQSQWTGGAFF. The CDR3 DNA sequence: TGCGCCAGCAGCCAGTCTCAGTGGACAGGGGGGGCTTTCTTT.